This TCR beta chain originates from a study of T cells of healthy individuals. This CDR3 has 16 amino acids. V lost 1 base and J 2 bases, leaving 12 bases between the germline ends. The germline V gene has CDR1 LGHNA and CDR2 YSLEER. There are many counts of this clonotype. TCRdb analysed the 5' RACE reads with MiXCR anew, one entry per CDR3 protein. The table has 63,000 or so distinct CDR3 sequences, under 20% seen once; the top ten hold approximately 4.6%. This sequence was found in a human donor in good health. This sequence joins TRBV4-3 and TRBJ1-5, with D perhaps matching TRBD1 (5 bases). The CDR3 spells CASSQGVGVGNQPQHF. The CDR3 DNA follows: TGCGCCAGCAGCCAAGGGGTAGGGGTTGGCAATCAGCCCCAGCATTTT.